Each of the 27 T cell receptor beta chains below was sequenced from the same sample in a study of prognosis after radiotherapy for stage I lung cancer (dated by TCRdb to the early 2020s). Sequencing was carried out with an Illumina HiSeq 3000. Two rounds of multiplex PCR were used to amplify the TCR beta CDR3 region from genomic DNA. The first PCR round used primers specific to each TRBV and TRBJ gene, and the primer sequences were filed in Chinese patent CN105087789A. The public reads were reanalyzed by TCRdb: fastp trimming at Q25, MiXCR alignment, in-frame beta chains only. Under each unique CDR3 protein, matching rows form one entry showing the most common genes and DNA. Here the sample has roughly 14,000 distinct CDR3 sequences; less than 35% occur a single time. The ten largest clones represent roughly 25% of the sample. Sample: PBMCs, taken before or after stereotactic body radiation therapy (not recorded which). The receptors derive from a donor aged 50 or older with non-small cell lung cancer.

This clonotype was counted ten times or more. The chain's CDR3 is CSVGGDRVGNTIYF. In DNA, the CDR3 is TGCAGCGTTGGGGGTGACAGGGTAGGAAACACCATATATTTT. The chain carries TRBV29-1 and TRBJ1-3; 7 bases match TRBD1. Germline assignment: CDR1 SQVTM and CDR2 ANQGSEA. The CDR3 loop spans 14 amino acids. V lost 4 bases to trimming and J lost 4 bases; unmatched junction nucleotides: 7. Filled out from reference TRBV29-1 and TRBJ1-3, the complete variable domain reads SAVISQKPSRDICQRGTSLTIQCQVDSQVTMMFWYRQQPGQSLTLIATANQGSEATYESGFVIDKFPISRPNLTFSTLTVSNMSPEDSSIYLCSVGGDRVGNTIYFGEGSWLTVV.

The chain recombines TRBV20-1 with TRBJ1-1, with unresolved D. V lost 0 bases to trimming and J lost 11 bases, with 19 bases between them. Germline lookup yields CDR1 DFQATT and CDR2 SNEGSKA (reference sequence). This CDR3 has 14 residues. The CDR3 DNA is TGCAGTGCTAGAGATCCCCCCCTCGGGGATGATGCTTTCTTT. Protein: CSARDPPLGDDAFF.

This clonotype came up many times. The CDR3 is CASSVSRSSSYNEQFF. The CDR3 bases are TGTGCCAGCAGCGTGAGCAGAAGCAGCTCCTACAATGAGCAGTTCTTC. This chain uses TRBV4-2 with TRBJ2-1, with D unresolved. The CDR3 has 16 amino acids. Germline lookup yields CDR1 LGHNA and CDR2 YNFKEQ. Trimming pared 5 bases from V and 0 bases from J, leaving 14 bases between.

This clonotype has a count of ten or more. The rearrangement uses TRBV6-2 or TRBV6-3 and TRBJ1-1; D gene uncertain. Germline assignment: CDR1 MNHEY and CDR2 SVGEGT. The length of the CDR3 is 11 residues. V lost 5 bases and J 7 bases, leaving 8 bases between the germline ends. CDR3 in DNA: TGTGCCAGCAGTAGATTGCATGAAGCTTTCTTT. Its protein product is CASSRLHEAFF.

A word on this clonotype: A single base is all that separates this from a far larger clone, so a read error is likely. The chain combines TRBV7-2 with TRBJ2-4; 11 positions agree with TRBD2. This CDR3 has 15 residues. From germline, CDR1 is SGHTA and CDR2 FQGNSA. CDR3 loop: CASSLGSGRVNELFF. The CDR3 nucleotides are TGTGCCAGCAGCTTAGGTAGCGGGAGGGTCAATGAGCTGTTCTTC.

This clonotype was detected once. It is likely a read error, because the conserved phenylalanine at the end of the CDR3 is missing. The chain recombines TRBV19 with TRBJ1-2; possible D gene TRBD1, 6 bases. Per the germline V gene, CDR1 is LNHDA and CDR2 is SQIVND (reference sequence). Trimming took 8 bases from V and 1 from J, leaving 11 bases between them. This CDR3 has 13 residues. CDR3 sequence (DNA): TGTGCCAGTGGTAAACAGGGTAACTATGGCTACACCTTA. Protein: CASGKQGNYGYTL.

The gene calls are TRBV13 and TRBJ2-5, with 7 bases aligning to TRBD1. Germline-derived CDR1 and CDR2 are PRHDT and FYEKMQ (reference sequence). J lost 3 bases, V lost 3 bases, and 1 base had no gene match. The CDR3 has 13 residues. The CDR3 region is CASSLGTEETQYF. The DNA of the CDR3 is TGTGCCAGCAGCTTGGGGACAGAAGAGACCCAGTACTTC.

Details on this clonotype: Germline is not matched at one junction end, which may reflect a read error. This chain uses TRBV19 with TRBJ2-3; the D call may be TRBD1 or TRBD2 (6 bases each). Germline CDR1 and CDR2: LNHDA and SQIVND (reference sequence). This CDR3 comprises 15 residues. The CDR3 protein is CTSSVGGTWTDTQYF. CDR3 nucleotide sequence: TGTACCAGTAGTGTGGGGGGCACTTGGACAGATACGCAGTATTTT.

This clonotype was seen ten or more times. The V gene is TRBV20-1, the J gene TRBJ2-7, with 12 bases identical to TRBD2. The trim removed 1 base at V and 2 bases at J, leaving 0 bases unmatched. The CDR3 covers 14 residues. Germline CDR1 and CDR2: DFQATT and SNEGSKA (reference sequence). The CDR3 region is CSARGTSGTYEQYF. The DNA for the CDR3 is TGCAGTGCTAGAGGGACTAGCGGGACCTACGAGCAGTACTTC.

This clonotype was seen repeatedly, ten times or more. The chain uses TRBV28 and TRBJ1-5, with a possible D match to TRBD1 (6 bases). The V and J ends lost 6 bases and 3 bases respectively, with 12 bases between them. Germline V gene data show CDR1 as MDHEN and CDR2 as SYDVKM. The CDR3 consists of 14 residues. CDR3 residues: CASRSDRHNQPQHF. The CDR3 DNA reads TGTGCCAGCAGATCCGACAGGCACAATCAGCCCCAGCATTTT.

This clonotype was seen more than once but under ten times. A much bigger clone sits one base away, suggesting this may be a read error. The J gene is TRBJ2-5, the V gene TRBV4-1; D possibly corresponds to TRBD2 (5 bases). Germline-derived CDR1 and CDR2 are MGHRA and YSYEKL. The CDR3 extends over 18 amino acids. V was pared by 6 bases and J by 1 base, with 24 bases between. CDR3 amino acids: CASSQKWQGSSLQETQYF. The CDR3 DNA is TGCGCCAGCAGTCAAAAGTGGCAAGGGTCTAGCCTCCAAGAGACCCAGTACTTC.

This clonotype was seen many times. The rearrangement links TRBV4-1 to TRBJ2-7; D is unresolved. Trimming removed 4 bases at V and 0 bases at J, with 13 bases between. The CDR3 is made up of 15 amino acids. Germline CDR1 and CDR2: MGHRA and YSYEKL. The CDR3 DNA reads TGCGCCAGCAGCCGTATCTCGGACGGCTCCTACGAGCAGTACTTC. Amino acid sequence: CASSRISDGSYEQYF.

This clonotype was seen many times. The rearrangement joins TRBV19 to TRBJ2-6; weak D call: TRBD2 (6 bases). The CDR3 sequence is 14 residues long. Trimming took off 5 bases at V and 4 bases at J, with 9 bases between the two ends. Germline V gene sequence: CDR1 LNHDA, CDR2 SQIVND (reference sequence). CDR3: CASSGAGGANVLTF. The CDR3 DNA reads as TGTGCCAGTAGTGGTGCGGGGGGGGCCAACGTCCTGACTTTC.

This clonotype was detected ten times or more. The chain employs TRBV6-2 or TRBV6-3 and TRBJ2-3; no reliable D call. This CDR3 is built from 13 residues. Germline CDR1 is MNHEY and CDR2 is SVGEGT. V dropped 2 bases and J dropped 3 bases, with 6 bases sitting between them. The CDR3 sequence: CASSYIATDTQYF. CDR3 coding DNA: TGTGCCAGCAGTTACATTGCTACAGATACGCAGTATTTT.

This clonotype was found a few times. A read error is possible here, since a much larger clone lies one base away. The chain carries TRBV5-1 and TRBJ1-4; maybe TRBD1 (5 bases). The CDR3 contains 13 residues. Germline CDR1 reads SGHRS; CDR2 reads YFSETQ. The V gene lost 8 bases and the J gene lost 7 bases, with 15 bases spanning the gap. DNA of the CDR3: TGCGCCAGTCGTCTAAGAACAGGTGAAAAACTGTTTTTT. This translates into CASRLRTGEKLFF.

This clonotype has a count of ten or more. This sequence joins TRBV19 and TRBJ2-2; TRBD2 matches at 8 bases. Germline V gene sequence: CDR1 LNHDA, CDR2 SQIVND (reference sequence). There are 12 residues in the CDR3. J lost 6 bases, V lost 9 bases, and 3 bases had no gene match. CDR3 sequence (DNA): TGTGCCAGCGGACTAGCTCCCGGGGAGCTGTTTTTT. Its protein product is CASGLAPGELFF.

Details on this clonotype: At one end the junction does not follow the germline gene, possibly because of a read error. The J gene is TRBJ2-7, the V gene TRBV20-1; TRBD2 aligns across 8 bases. In germline, CDR1 is DFQATT, CDR2 SNEGSKA (reference sequence). This CDR3 comprises 14 residues. The CDR3 sequence: CSANSGNGPYERYF. In DNA, the CDR3 is TGCAGTGCGAATAGCGGGAACGGACCCTACGAGCGGTACTTC.

In this sample, this clonotype is medium-sized. V and J are TRBV6-5 and TRBJ2-1; D gene uncertain. CDR1 and CDR2 (germline): MNHEY, SVGAGI. The CDR3 is made up of 11 amino acids. Trimming pared 4 bases from V and 8 bases from J, leaving 6 bases between. Here the CDR3 reads CASSSGDEQFF. The CDR3 coding sequence is TGTGCCAGCAGTTCGGGCGATGAGCAGTTCTTC.

This clonotype showed up many times. A much larger clone differs from this one at a single base, so this may be a read error. This chain links TRBV30 with TRBJ2-3, with TRBD1 matching over 8 bases. This CDR3 contains 15 residues. V lost 0 bases to trimming and J lost 4 bases; unmatched junction nucleotides: 6. In germline, CDR1 is GTSNPN, CDR2 SVGIG (reference sequence). CDR3: CAWSVSTGVPDTQYF. In DNA, the CDR3 is TGTGCCTGGAGTGTCTCGACAGGGGTACCAGATACGCAGTATTTT.

This clonotype was detected ten times or more. The CDR3 here is CAISPTGDQPQHF. In DNA, the CDR3 is TGTGCCATCAGTCCGACAGGGGACCAGCCCCAGCATTTT. The V and J genes are TRBV10-3 and TRBJ1-5; 8 nucleotides agree with TRBD1. Germline V CDR1 and CDR2: ENHRY, SYGVKD. This CDR3 comprises 13 residues. V lost 5 bases and J lost 7; bases outside the gene matches: 4.

The chain is built from TRBV15 and TRBJ1-2; the D gene is possibly TRBD1 (6 bases). The CDR3 contains 15 residues. V was shortened by 5 bases and J by 3 bases, with 16 bases between the two germline ends. Germline assignment: CDR1 LNHNV and CDR2 YYDKDF (reference sequence). CDR3 nucleotide sequence: TGTGCCACCAGCCATGACTACAGGGTTTACTATGGCTACACCTTC. Translated, it gives CATSHDYRVYYGYTF.

This clonotype was observed many times. V is TRBV2 and J is TRBJ2-3, with 8 nucleotides matching TRBD1. CDR3 size: 15 residues. V was clipped by 7 bases and J by 1 base; unmatched bases: 7. Germline CDR1 is SNHLY and CDR2 is FYNNEI. The CDR3 DNA is TGTGCCAGCAAACCAACAGGGGGAGGCACAGATACGCAGTATTTT. This translates into CASKPTGGGTDTQYF.

On this clonotype itself: A read error is possible here, since a much larger clone lies one base away. This rearrangement joins TRBV11-3 to TRBJ2-3; no reliable D call. Germline CDR1 reads SGHNT; CDR2 reads YENEEA. This CDR3 contains 14 residues. The CDR3 reads CARSLDPGTDTQYF. The CDR3 DNA reads TGTGCCAGAAGCTTAGATCCCGGCACAGATACGCAGTATTTT.

This clonotype was detected ten times or more. The chain has TRBV4-2 and TRBJ2-7; D may be TRBD1 (5 bases). V was shortened by 6 bases and J by 10 bases, with 19 bases between the two germline ends. Germline lookup yields CDR1 LGHNA and CDR2 YNFKEQ. The CDR3 totals 13 residues. The CDR3 protein is CASRADRVTSQYF. The DNA for the CDR3 is TGTGCCAGCAGAGCCGACAGAGTCACTTCTCAGTACTTC.

This clonotype was counted many times. This chain connects TRBV6-5 to TRBJ2-3; D is uncertain. Germline CDR1 is MNHEY and CDR2 is SVGAGI. There are 14 residues in the CDR3. Trimming cost V 0 bases and J 4 bases, with 8 bases left between them. CDR3 in amino acids: CASSYSMGSDTQYF. In nucleotides, the CDR3 is TGTGCCAGCAGTTACTCGATGGGGTCAGATACGCAGTATTTT.

As for this clonotype: A much larger clonotype is one base distant, so this may be a read error. The gene calls are TRBV6-2 or TRBV6-3 and TRBJ2-2; D is uncertain. The CDR3 spans 16 residues. CDR1 and CDR2 (germline): MNHEY, SVGEGT. The V and J ends lost 7 bases and 0 bases respectively, with 15 bases between them. The CDR3 is CASIYFGSANTGELFF. In nucleotides, the CDR3 is TGTGCCAGCATCTATTTTGGCTCCGCGAACACCGGGGAGCTGTTTTTT.

In the case of this clonotype: A far larger clone is off by one base, so a read error is likely. The rearrangement joins TRBV7-3 to TRBJ2-2; D possibly corresponds to TRBD2 (6 bases). Germline V gene sequence: CDR1 SGHTA, CDR2 FQGTGA. The CDR3 totals 17 residues. CDR3 sequence reads: CASTDKLGGSTTWELFF. As DNA, the CDR3 is TGTGCCAGCACCGATAAACTGGGGGGAAGCACCACCTGGGAGCTGTTTTTT.